A selection of T cell receptor beta chains follows, all from one sample in a study of a mutant IDH1 vaccine in newly diagnosed glioma. The protocol was immunoSEQ multiplex PCR, while the TCRdb copy is restricted to in-frame clones and leaves out a portion. The sample has under 35,000 clones; around 80% are singletons. Sequenced here: PBMCs, sampled from a glioma patient treated with radiotherapy, temozolomide or both. Receptors were obtained from a man aged 30 to 39 with glioma. CDR3s leave out the opening cysteine and the closing phenylalanine or tryptophan.

V gene: TRBV9; CDR3 length: 14; J gene: TRBJ2-6; CDR3 protein: ASSVVGGSGANVLT
V gene: TRBV7-6; CDR3 length: 12; J gene: TRBJ2-3; CDR3 protein: ASSLAYRADTQY
V gene: TRBV14; CDR3 length: 14; J gene: TRBJ2-1; CDR3 protein: ASSRSGTLLGNEQF
V gene: TRBV6-1; CDR3 length: 14; J gene: TRBJ1-2; CDR3 protein: ASSGSRGRANYGYT
V gene: TRBV7-9; CDR3 length: 10; J gene: TRBJ2-3; CDR3 protein: ASSLQGHTQY
V gene: TRBV4-1; CDR3 length: 14; J gene: TRBJ2-7; CDR3 protein: ASSQDLGRGSYEQY
V gene: TRBV6-5; CDR3 length: 14; J gene: TRBJ1-2; CDR3 protein: ASSFRQGAMGYGYT
V gene: TRBV27; CDR3 length: 11; J gene: TRBJ1-4; CDR3 protein: ASSDRTGGRLF
V gene: TRBV23-1; CDR3 length: 13; J gene: TRBJ1-5; CDR3 protein: ASSQLGNSNQPQH
V gene: TRBV28; CDR3 length: 13; J gene: TRBJ1-1; CDR3 protein: ASIPTGNFNTEAF
V gene: TRBV10-3; CDR3 length: 14; J gene: TRBJ1-1; CDR3 protein: AISESRDRGTTEAF
V gene: TRBV2; CDR3 length: 13; J gene: TRBJ2-2; CDR3 protein: ASSEQALNTGELF
V gene: TRBV5-4; CDR3 length: 13; J gene: TRBJ1-6; CDR3 protein: ASSLTGALIASLH
V gene: TRBV5-1; CDR3 length: 13; J gene: TRBJ2-3; CDR3 protein: ASRTGTLETDTQY
V gene: TRBV5-1; CDR3 length: 12; J gene: TRBJ2-7; CDR3 protein: ASSTGQGSYEQY
V gene: TRBV19; CDR3 length: 14; J gene: TRBJ1-6; CDR3 protein: ASSTSGTGIDSPLH
V gene: TRBV10-3; CDR3 length: 9; J gene: TRBJ2-7; CDR3 protein: AVSSVGEQY
V gene: TRBV25-1; CDR3 length: 13; J gene: TRBJ1-5; CDR3 protein: ASSDRGDSNQPQH
V gene: TRBV6-1; CDR3 length: 12; J gene: TRBJ1-1; CDR3 protein: ASSVAVRGTEAF
V gene: TRBV5-4; CDR3 length: 11; J gene: TRBJ2-7; CDR3 protein: ASNDQSSYEQY
V gene: TRBV23-1; CDR3 length: 16; J gene: TRBJ2-4; CDR3 protein: ASSQEGRPPVAKNIQY
V gene: TRBV7-8; CDR3 length: 13; J gene: TRBJ1-5; CDR3 protein: ASSSPQGADQPQH
V gene: TRBV21-1; CDR3 length: 12; J gene: TRBJ1-4; CDR3 protein: ASSKETTNEKLF
V gene: TRBV6-5; CDR3 length: 11; J gene: -; CDR3 protein: ASTPGRANEQY
V gene: TRBV5-1; CDR3 length: 13; J gene: TRBJ1-1; CDR3 protein: ASSQGQGISTEAF
V gene: TRBV28; CDR3 length: 15; J gene: TRBJ1-5; CDR3 protein: ASSQYRGRMGNQPQH
V gene: TRBV29-1; CDR3 length: 11; J gene: TRBJ1-2; CDR3 protein: SVVPGSRYGYT
V gene: TRBV5-1; CDR3 length: 13; J gene: TRBJ2-7; CDR3 protein: ASSFRDRPSYEQY
V gene: TRBV6-4; CDR3 length: 13; J gene: TRBJ1-2; CDR3 protein: ASSGPGTVKDGYT
V gene: TRBV2; CDR3 length: 15; J gene: TRBJ2-7; CDR3 protein: ASSGFGDGVVSYEQY
V gene: TRBV7-2; CDR3 length: 14; J gene: TRBJ1-3; CDR3 protein: ASSSAGTAAGNTIY
V gene: TRBV7-2; CDR3 length: 11; J gene: TRBJ2-7; CDR3 protein: ASSLGWGDEQY
V gene: TRBV5-1; CDR3 length: 17; J gene: TRBJ2-6; CDR3 protein: ASSLLRGTGSSGANVLT
V gene: TRBV5-6; CDR3 length: 10; J gene: TRBJ2-3; CDR3 protein: ASSLLRDTQY
V gene: TRBV19; CDR3 length: 11; J gene: TRBJ2-7; CDR3 protein: ASSLGDRYEQY
V gene: TRBV19; CDR3 length: 11; J gene: TRBJ1-5; CDR3 protein: ASSISYNQPQH
V gene: TRBV30; CDR3 length: 12; J gene: TRBJ1-1; CDR3 protein: AWSEGHHNTEAF
V gene: TRBV19; CDR3 length: 15; J gene: TRBJ2-7; CDR3 protein: ASSGSATGAISYEQY
V gene: TRBV25-1; CDR3 length: 11; J gene: TRBJ1-2; CDR3 protein: ASSDLGNYGYT
V gene: TRBV9; CDR3 length: 13; J gene: TRBJ2-7; CDR3 protein: ASSALPGQGDEQY
V gene: TRBV5-6; CDR3 length: 14; J gene: TRBJ1-5; CDR3 protein: ASSLRGGAGNQPQH
V gene: TRBV5-6; CDR3 length: 10; J gene: TRBJ2-7; CDR3 protein: ASSLRKIEQY
V gene: TRBV18; CDR3 length: 12; J gene: TRBJ1-1; CDR3 protein: ASSAGQGNTEAF
V gene: TRBV10-3; CDR3 length: 14; J gene: TRBJ1-4; CDR3 protein: AISESRGQQNEKLF
V gene: TRBV7-2; CDR3 length: 14; J gene: TRBJ2-3; CDR3 protein: ASSFERGGYPDTQY
V gene: TRBV9; CDR3 length: 13; J gene: TRBJ2-7; CDR3 protein: ASSVEAGSSYEQY
V gene: TRBV6-5; CDR3 length: 13; J gene: TRBJ1-1; CDR3 protein: ASSPSNQGNTEAF
V gene: TRBV11-2; CDR3 length: 14; J gene: TRBJ1-2; CDR3 protein: ASSSVEGLAGYGYT
V gene: TRBV27; CDR3 length: 11; J gene: TRBJ2-1; CDR3 protein: ASSQTSYNEQF
V gene: TRBV28; CDR3 length: 10; J gene: TRBJ2-7; CDR3 protein: ASSLSVGEQY
V gene: TRBV30; CDR3 length: 12; J gene: TRBJ1-1; CDR3 protein: AWKVPGGSTEAF
V gene: TRBV15; CDR3 length: 12; J gene: TRBJ2-1; CDR3 protein: ATSRDRGGNEQF